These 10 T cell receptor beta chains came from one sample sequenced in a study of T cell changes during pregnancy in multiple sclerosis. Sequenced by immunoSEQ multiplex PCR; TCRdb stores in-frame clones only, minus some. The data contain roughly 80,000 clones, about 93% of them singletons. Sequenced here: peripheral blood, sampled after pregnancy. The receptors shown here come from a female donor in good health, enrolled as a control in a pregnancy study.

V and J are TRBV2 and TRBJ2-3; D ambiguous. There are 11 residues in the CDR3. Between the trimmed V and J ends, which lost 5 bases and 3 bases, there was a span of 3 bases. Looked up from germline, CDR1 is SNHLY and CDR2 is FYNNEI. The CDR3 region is CASSITDTQYF. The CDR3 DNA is TGTGCCAGCAGTATAACAGATACGCAGTATTTT.

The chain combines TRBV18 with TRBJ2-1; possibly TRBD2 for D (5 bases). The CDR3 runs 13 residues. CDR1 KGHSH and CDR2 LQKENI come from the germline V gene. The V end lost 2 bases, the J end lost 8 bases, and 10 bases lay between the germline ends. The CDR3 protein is CASSPKLEDEQFF. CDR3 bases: TGTGCCAGCTCACCAAAACTAGAAGATGAGCAGTTCTTC.

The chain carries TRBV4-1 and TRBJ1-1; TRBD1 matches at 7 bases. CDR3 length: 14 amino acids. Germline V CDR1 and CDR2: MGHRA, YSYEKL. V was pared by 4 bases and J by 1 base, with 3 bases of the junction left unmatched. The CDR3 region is CASSLWDRNTEAFF. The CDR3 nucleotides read TGCGCCAGCAGCCTATGGGACAGGAACACTGAAGCTTTCTTT.

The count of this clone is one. CDR3 residues: CASSLRGGANYGYTF. For the CDR3, the DNA is TGTGCCAGCAGCCTCAGGGGAGGGGCCAACTATGGCTACACCTTC. The chain recombines TRBV7-2 with TRBJ1-2, with a weak D call TRBD1 (6 bases). Germline values: CDR1 SGHTA, CDR2 FQGNSA. CDR3 length: 15 residues. Trimming took 5 bases from V and 2 from J, leaving 15 bases between them.

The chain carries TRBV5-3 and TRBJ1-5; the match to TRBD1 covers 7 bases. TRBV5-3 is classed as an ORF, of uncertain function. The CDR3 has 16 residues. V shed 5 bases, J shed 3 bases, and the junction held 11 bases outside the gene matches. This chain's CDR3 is CARSLTGTEPNQPQHF. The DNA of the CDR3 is TGTGCCAGAAGTCTTACCGGGACAGAACCCAATCAGCCCCAGCATTTT.

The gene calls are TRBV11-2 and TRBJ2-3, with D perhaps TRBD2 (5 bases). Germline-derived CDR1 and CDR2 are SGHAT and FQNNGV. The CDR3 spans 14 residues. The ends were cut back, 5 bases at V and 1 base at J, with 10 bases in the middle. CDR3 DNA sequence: TGTGCCAGCAGCCCCGGGGTTGGCACAGATACGCAGTATTTT. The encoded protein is CASSPGVGTDTQYF.

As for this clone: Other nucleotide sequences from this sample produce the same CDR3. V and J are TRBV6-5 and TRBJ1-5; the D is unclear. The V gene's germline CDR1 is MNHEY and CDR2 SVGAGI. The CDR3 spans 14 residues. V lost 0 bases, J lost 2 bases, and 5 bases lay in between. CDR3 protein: CASSYSSGNQPQHF. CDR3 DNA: TGTGCCAGCAGTTACTCGTCCGGCAATCAGCCCCAGCATTTT.

The CDR3 is CAIMFPGTGGTGELFF. CDR3 coding DNA: TGTGCCATCATGTTCCCTGGGACAGGGGGCACCGGGGAGCTGTTTTTT. V gene TRBV10-3 combines with J gene TRBJ2-2, with 11 bases lining up with TRBD1. V lost 7 bases and J lost 4; bases outside the gene matches: 8. CDR1 is ENHRY, CDR2 SYGVKD, per germline. CDR3 size: 16 residues.

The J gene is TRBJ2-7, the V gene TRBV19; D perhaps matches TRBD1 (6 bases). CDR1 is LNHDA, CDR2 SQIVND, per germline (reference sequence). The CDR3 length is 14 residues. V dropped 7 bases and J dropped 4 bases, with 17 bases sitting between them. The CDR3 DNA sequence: TGTGCCAGTACCCGGGATACCCAGGGGTACGAGCAGTACTTC. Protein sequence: CASTRDTQGYEQYF.

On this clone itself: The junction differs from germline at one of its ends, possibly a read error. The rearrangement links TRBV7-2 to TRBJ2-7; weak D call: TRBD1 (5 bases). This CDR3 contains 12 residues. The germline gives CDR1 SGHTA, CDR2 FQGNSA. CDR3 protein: CASSLAPQGVDF. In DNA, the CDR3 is TGTGCCAGCAGCTTAGCCCCCCAGGGCGTGGACTTC.